These 20 T cell receptor beta chains came from one sample sequenced in a study of identical twins. TCRdb recomputed calls from the 5' RACE reads with MiXCR, one row per CDR3 protein. The table shows around 670,000 distinct CDR3 sequences, with 5.5% to 6.5% occurring only once. Input material: naive T cells sorted from blood. These receptor sequences come from a man aged 18 to 30 in good health.

This chain uses TRBV7-2 with TRBJ2-1; either TRBD1 or TRBD2 may supply D (6 bases each). The CDR3 sequence is 17 residues long. Between the trimmed V and J ends, which lost 3 bases and 5 bases, there was a span of 20 bases. From germline, CDR1 is SGHTA and CDR2 FQGNSA. CDR3 sequence (DNA): TGTGCCAGCAGCTTTTTCCGGGGGCCTTCCCGTGACAATGAGCAGTTCTTC. It translates to CASSFFRGPSRDNEQFF.

The chain recombines TRBV28 with TRBJ2-1; D uncertain. The CDR3 runs 10 residues. CDR1 MDHEN and CDR2 SYDVKM come from the germline V gene. Trimming shortened V by 6 bases and J by 7 bases, and 4 bases separated the two germline ends. CDR3: CASRLNEQFF. For the CDR3, the DNA is TGTGCCAGCAGGCTTAATGAGCAGTTCTTC.

The rearrangement joins TRBV11-2 to TRBJ1-1; D may be TRBD1 (5 bases). CDR1 is SGHAT and CDR2 is FQNNGV in the germline V gene. V lost 0 bases to trimming and J lost 5 bases, with 13 bases between them. CDR3 size: 15 residues. In nucleotides, the CDR3 is TGTGCCAGCAGCTTAGAGGGGGGAAGAAGGACTGAAGCTTTCTTT. It encodes CASSLEGGRRTEAFF.

This clonotype has at least ten counts. J is TRBJ2-3 and V is TRBV20-1; D might be TRBD2 (6 bases). CDR1 is DFQATT, CDR2 SNEGSKA, per germline (reference sequence). Trimming shortened V by 4 bases and J by 4 bases, and 15 bases separated the two germline ends. The CDR3 runs 14 residues. As DNA, the CDR3 is TGCAGTGCTACGGGCGGGGCCAGCGCAGATACGCAGTATTTT. Encoded protein: CSATGGASADTQYF.

The chain couples TRBV20-1 to TRBJ2-1; D may correspond to TRBD1 or TRBD2 (5 bases each). Trimming left V 6 bases short and J 1 base short, with 13 bases between. CDR1 and CDR2 (germline): DFQATT, SNEGSKA (reference sequence). CDR3 size: 14 residues. The CDR3 nucleotides read TGCAGTGCCAATGGGGGAGTATCCTACAATGAGCAGTTCTTC. It specifies CSANGGVSYNEQFF.

This clonotype was counted ten times or more. The rearrangement links TRBV27 to TRBJ1-1; no firm D call. Germline V gene data show CDR1 as MNHEY and CDR2 as SMNVEV (reference sequence). V shed 4 bases and J shed 1 base, with 7 bases lying between them. This CDR3 has 13 amino acids. The CDR3 DNA reads as TGTGCCAGCAGTTATCAGACGAACACTGAAGCTTTCTTT. Translated, it gives CASSYQTNTEAFF.

This clonotype was found a few times. V is TRBV20-1 and J is TRBJ2-1, with TRBD2 identical over 11 bases. This CDR3 has 16 residues. Trimming at V came to 5 bases and at J to 3 bases, leaving 9 bases not matched to a gene. CDR1 is DFQATT and CDR2 is SNEGSKA in the germline V gene (reference sequence). The CDR3 region is CSAAPLAGGDYNEQFF. The CDR3 nucleotides are TGCAGTGCTGCCCCCCTAGCGGGAGGTGACTACAATGAGCAGTTCTTC.

This clonotype was observed many times. The chain combines TRBV6-2 or TRBV6-3 with TRBJ2-7; 10 nucleotides agree with TRBD1. In germline, CDR1 is MNHEY, CDR2 SVGEGT. With V trimmed by 5 bases and J by 2 bases, 3 bases remained unmatched. The length of the CDR3 is 14 residues. CDR3 sequence (DNA): TGTGCCAGCAGTGGACAGGGGGTAACCTACGAGCAGTACTTC. This codes for CASSGQGVTYEQYF.

This clonotype came up many times. The chain is built from TRBV5-4 and TRBJ2-1; 14 positions agree with TRBD2. Germline V gives CDR1 SGHNT, CDR2 YYREEE (reference sequence). V dropped 4 bases and J dropped 7; count of bases not matched to a gene: 7. The CDR3 has 16 residues. CDR3 coding DNA: TGTGCCAGCAGCCAGGGACTAGCGGGAGACTCTAATGAGCAGTTCTTC. It is translated as CASSQGLAGDSNEQFF.

This clonotype was seen at least ten times. The CDR3 is CSASPLQGISYEQYF. The CDR3 DNA sequence: TGCAGTGCTAGCCCTTTACAGGGTATCTCCTACGAGCAGTACTTC. The chain couples TRBV20-1 to TRBJ2-7, with D perhaps TRBD1 (6 bases). Germline CDR1 reads DFQATT; CDR2 reads SNEGSKA (reference sequence). This CDR3 is 15 amino acids long. V lost 3 bases and J lost 0, with 15 bases in between.

The sample holds many counts of this clonotype. This chain links TRBV5-1 with TRBJ2-7, with D unclear. Trimming pared 2 bases from V and 5 bases from J, leaving 11 bases between. Germline V gene sequence: CDR1 SGHRS, CDR2 YFSETQ. The CDR3 is 13 amino acids. DNA of the CDR3: TGCGCCAGCAGCTTAGGTCGCAACAACGAGCAGTACTTC. Encoded protein: CASSLGRNNEQYF.

The chain links TRBV6-1 to TRBJ2-6; D not certain. This CDR3 is 14 amino acids long. The germline V gene encodes CDR1 MNHNS and CDR2 SASEGT. Trimming took 4 bases from V and 4 from J, leaving 8 bases between them. The CDR3 DNA reads TGTGCCAGCAGTGGGGGTGTAGGGGCCAACGTCCTGACTTTC. Residues: CASSGGVGANVLTF.

This clonotype was counted a few times. The chain carries TRBV4-3 and TRBJ2-3; possible D gene TRBD1, 6 bases. Germline CDR1 reads LGHNA; CDR2 reads YSLEER. This CDR3 is 13 amino acids long. V dropped 3 bases and J dropped 8 bases, with 12 bases sitting between them. CDR3 DNA sequence: TGCGCCAGCAGCCAGTTAGGGGGAGCTACGCAGTATTTT. This sequence encodes CASSQLGGATQYF.

The sample holds many counts of this clonotype. The chain employs TRBV5-1 and TRBJ2-7; 7 bases are shared with TRBD2. This CDR3 spans 14 amino acids. V shed 4 bases, J shed 4 bases, and the junction held 8 bases outside the gene matches. CDR1 and CDR2 from the germline V gene are SGHRS and YFSETQ. This chain's CDR3 is CASSHGLEAYEQYF. In nucleotides, the CDR3 is TGCGCCAGCAGCCACGGACTAGAGGCTTACGAGCAGTACTTC.

Ten or more counts support this clonotype. The genes are TRBV6-1 and TRBJ1-6; D remains unclear. Germline V CDR1 and CDR2: MNHNS, SASEGT. The germline V and J ends were trimmed by 7 bases and 0 bases, with 13 bases remaining between them. The CDR3 has 16 amino acids. The CDR3 loop reads CASIMGPSSYNSPLHF. Here the CDR3 DNA reads TGTGCCAGCATAATGGGCCCGAGCTCCTATAATTCACCCCTCCACTTT.

The chain uses TRBV10-3 and TRBJ2-5, with TRBD1 as a possible D gene (7 bases). The CDR3 length is 15 residues. Trimming took 4 bases from V and 6 from J, leaving 18 bases between them. In germline, CDR1 is ENHRY, CDR2 SYGVKD. CDR3: CAISASTRGPKTQYF. In DNA form, the CDR3 reads TGTGCCATCAGTGCCTCGACTAGGGGGCCGAAGACCCAGTACTTC.

The chain recombines TRBV20-1 with TRBJ2-7; 8 bases align to TRBD2. V lost 0 bases, J lost 7 bases, and 11 bases stayed unmatched. The CDR3 spans 15 residues. Germline CDR1 reads DFQATT; CDR2 reads SNEGSKA (reference sequence). For the CDR3, the DNA is TGCAGTGCTAGAGATTTAGGACTAGCCCAAGGGGAGCAGTACTTC. Encoded protein: CSARDLGLAQGEQYF.

The sample holds a few counts of this clonotype. V is TRBV11-3 and J is TRBJ2-7; TRBD1 matches 8 bases. J lost 2 bases, V lost 3 bases, and 6 bases had no gene match. In germline, CDR1 is SGHNT, CDR2 YENEEA. The CDR3 runs 15 residues. The CDR3 sequence is CASSFGTGGTYEQYV. The CDR3 DNA sequence: TGTGCCAGCAGCTTCGGGACAGGAGGCACCTACGAGCAGTACGTC.

For this clonotype: At one boundary the junction diverges from the germline segment, which might be a read error. This chain joins TRBV7-9 and TRBJ1-4, with unresolved D. The CDR3 loop spans 12 amino acids. Germline loops: CDR1 SEHNR, CDR2 FQNEAQ (reference sequence). CDR3 in DNA: TGTGCCAGCAGCGCCTCTAAGGAAAAACTGTTTTTT. The encoded protein is CASSASKEKLFF.

This clonotype appeared many times. The chain uses TRBV20-1 and TRBJ2-7; D is perhaps TRBD1 (8 bases). Germline CDR1 is DFQATT and CDR2 is SNEGSKA (reference sequence). Trimming pared 5 bases from V and 3 bases from J, leaving 23 bases between. This CDR3 is 16 amino acids long. The CDR3 protein is CSAEIPRTGRVYEQYF. In DNA, the CDR3 is TGCAGTGCTGAAATACCCCGGACAGGGAGGGTCTACGAGCAGTACTTC.